Listed below are T cell receptor beta chains from one sample, sequenced in a study of blood T cell repertoires in COVID-19. Libraries were prepared by immunoSEQ multiplex PCR; TCRdb keeps only in-frame clonotypes and omits some of them. The sample shows around 130,000 clones, around 77% of them seen only once. Sequences were obtained from peripheral blood. Receptors were obtained from a human donor in a cohort sampled during active COVID-19. CDR3s include the opening cysteine and the closing phenylalanine or tryptophan. The D gene is left open where the match is weak. Not all rows give a size; the values are once, few, many and, for expanded clones, a class.

V gene: TRBV7-4
D gene: NA
clone size: NA
J gene: TRBJ1-2
CDR3 DNA: TGTGCCAGCAGACACGATGGCTACACCTTC
CDR3 protein: CASRHDGYTF

V gene: TRBV15
D gene: NA
clone size: NA
J gene: TRBJ2-7
CDR3 DNA: TGTGCCACCAGGCGGTCGTTGTCCTACGAGCAGTACTTC
CDR3 protein: CATRRSLSYEQYF

V gene: TRBV18
D gene: TRBD1
clone size: NA
J gene: TRBJ1-1
CDR3 DNA: TGTGCCAGCTCACCACCCGGGACAGGGGGTCGAGCTTTCTTT
CDR3 protein: CASSPPGTGGRAFF

V gene: TRBV5-6
D gene: NA
clone size: NA
J gene: TRBJ2-1
CDR3 DNA: TGTGCCAGCAGCTTGGATGGTTTGGGTTCGGGGAATGAGCAGTTCTTC
CDR3 protein: CASSLDGLGSGNEQFF

V gene: TRBV6-6
D gene: NA
clone size: NA
J gene: TRBJ2-7
CDR3 DNA: TGTGCCAGCAGTTACTCGGACAGTTTCCGGGAGCAGTACTTC
CDR3 protein: CASSYSDSFREQYF

V gene: TRBV27
D gene: TRBD1
clone size: NA
J gene: TRBJ2-7
CDR3 DNA: TGTGCCAGCAGCGGGACAGGGGTCAACGAGCAGTACTTC
CDR3 protein: CASSGTGVNEQYF

V gene: TRBV6-5
D gene: TRBD1
clone size: NA
J gene: TRBJ1-1
CDR3 DNA: TGTGCCAGCAGTTACTCCGGGACAGTGAACACTGAAGCTTTCTTT
CDR3 protein: CASSYSGTVNTEAFF

V gene: TRBV19
D gene: NA
clone size: NA
J gene: TRBJ1-1
CDR3 DNA: TGTGCCAGTAGCCTGAACCCTACAGGAAACACTGAAGCTTTCTTT
CDR3 protein: CASSLNPTGNTEAFF

V gene: TRBV5-1
D gene: TRBD2
clone size: NA
J gene: TRBJ2-1
CDR3 DNA: TGCGCCAGCAGCTTGGGGGGACTAGCGGAGGGACATGAGCAGTTCTTC
CDR3 protein: CASSLGGLAEGHEQFF

V gene: TRBV9
D gene: NA
clone size: few
J gene: TRBJ2-7
CDR3 DNA: TGTGCCAGCAGCGGGAGCGGATACGAGCAGTACTTC
CDR3 protein: CASSGSGYEQYF

V gene: TRBV20-1
D gene: NA
clone size: once
J gene: TRBJ2-7
CDR3 DNA: TGCAGTGCTAGTGCAGGGGACTCCTACGAGCAGTACTTC
CDR3 protein: CSASAGDSYEQYF

V gene: TRBV11-3
D gene: TRBD2
clone size: NA
J gene: TRBJ2-7
CDR3 DNA: TGTGCCAGCAGCTTAAGCGGGATGAAGGCAGGGCAGTACTTC
CDR3 protein: CASSLSGMKAGQYF

V gene: TRBV14
D gene: NA
clone size: NA
J gene: TRBJ2-7
CDR3 DNA: TGTGCCAGCAGCCTCGGGGGGCGATACGAGCAGTACTTC
CDR3 protein: CASSLGGRYEQYF

V gene: TRBV6-5
D gene: TRBD1
clone size: NA
J gene: TRBJ2-7
CDR3 DNA: TGTGCCAGCAGTACACAGGGGGCCCCCTACGAGCAGTACTTC
CDR3 protein: CASSTQGAPYEQYF

V gene: TRBV30
D gene: TRBD1
clone size: NA
J gene: TRBJ1-4
CDR3 DNA: TGTGCCTGGGACAGGGGAAGGGAAAAACTGTTTTTT
CDR3 protein: CAWDRGREKLFF

V gene: TRBV19
D gene: TRBD2
clone size: NA
J gene: TRBJ2-7
CDR3 DNA: TGTGCCAGTAGTACTCTAGCGGGAGGCGCCTACGAGCAGTACTTC
CDR3 protein: CASSTLAGGAYEQYF

V gene: TRBV19
D gene: TRBD2
clone size: once
J gene: TRBJ2-3
CDR3 DNA: TGTGCCAGTAGTAGAGGACTAGCGGGATCCGAAGATACGCAGTATTTT
CDR3 protein: CASSRGLAGSEDTQYF

V gene: TRBV5-1
D gene: NA
clone size: NA
J gene: TRBJ2-7
CDR3 DNA: TGCGCCAGCAGCTCCGACGAGCAGTACTTC
CDR3 protein: CASSSDEQYF

V gene: TRBV28
D gene: TRBD1
clone size: NA
J gene: TRBJ1-1
CDR3 DNA: TGTGCCAGCAGCTTAGTACAGGGGGGGAGCACTGAAGCTTTCTTT
CDR3 protein: CASSLVQGGSTEAFF

V gene: TRBV7-8
D gene: NA
clone size: NA
J gene: TRBJ2-7
CDR3 DNA: TGTGCCAGCAGCACCGGGACAATCTTGACGGCCCCAGGACGGGCGTCCGAGCAGTACTTC
CDR3 protein: CASSTGTILTAPGRASEQYF

V gene: TRBV27
D gene: NA
clone size: few
J gene: TRBJ1-5
CDR3 DNA: TGTGCCAGCAGTCACGGGGCGGGGCTAAGGGGCAATCAGCCCCAGCATTTT
CDR3 protein: CASSHGAGLRGNQPQHF

V gene: TRBV27
D gene: NA
clone size: once
J gene: TRBJ2-7
CDR3 DNA: TGTGCCAGCAGTTTATCGGCGGGGGCTCACTACGAGCAGTACTTC
CDR3 protein: CASSLSAGAHYEQYF

V gene: TRBV2
D gene: NA
clone size: once
J gene: TRBJ2-4
CDR3 DNA: TGTGCCAGCTCCGCGCTAGCGATAGCCAAAAACATTCAGTACTTC
CDR3 protein: CASSALAIAKNIQYF

V gene: TRBV21-1
D gene: NA
clone size: NA
J gene: TRBJ1-2
CDR3 DNA: TGTGCCAGTGGAACAGGATTTGGAGGCTACACCTTC
CDR3 protein: CASGTGFGGYTF

V gene: TRBV5-5
D gene: TRBD2
clone size: NA
J gene: TRBJ2-7
CDR3 DNA: TGTGCCAGCAGCTTGTCCGGGACTAGTCTCTACGAGCAGTACTTC
CDR3 protein: CASSLSGTSLYEQYF

V gene: TRBV4-2
D gene: TRBD2
clone size: NA
J gene: TRBJ2-1
CDR3 DNA: TGTGCCAGCAGCCAAACTAGCGGGGGGGCCAATGAGCAGTTCTTC
CDR3 protein: CASSQTSGGANEQFF

V gene: TRBV9
D gene: TRBD1
clone size: NA
J gene: TRBJ2-7
CDR3 DNA: TGTGCCAGCACCGACAGGGGTGCCGAGCAGTACTTC
CDR3 protein: CASTDRGAEQYF

V gene: TRBV5-1
D gene: NA
clone size: once
J gene: TRBJ2-7
CDR3 DNA: TGCGCCAGCAGCTTGGTCGGACTAACCTACGAGCAGTACTTC
CDR3 protein: CASSLVGLTYEQYF

V gene: TRBV19
D gene: NA
clone size: NA
J gene: TRBJ1-5
CDR3 DNA: TGTGCCAGTAGTATCCCCATCGTCAGGGGTGGAAGCAATCAGCCCCAGCATTTT
CDR3 protein: CASSIPIVRGGSNQPQHF

V gene: TRBV4-1
D gene: NA
clone size: NA
J gene: TRBJ2-7
CDR3 DNA: TGCGCCAGCAGCCCACAGGGCGCGTCCTACGAGCAGTACTTC
CDR3 protein: CASSPQGASYEQYF

V gene: TRBV13
D gene: NA
clone size: few
J gene: TRBJ1-1
CDR3 DNA: TGTGCCAGCAGCTCCAGGGGGAACACTGAAGCTTTCTTT
CDR3 protein: CASSSRGNTEAFF

V gene: TRBV11-3
D gene: TRBD2
clone size: NA
J gene: TRBJ2-7
CDR3 DNA: TGTGCCAGCAGCTTCGCCACAGGGGCTAGCGGGAGTATTTACGAGCAGTACTTC
CDR3 protein: CASSFATGASGSIYEQYF

V gene: TRBV10-3
D gene: TRBD2
clone size: NA
J gene: TRBJ2-6
CDR3 DNA: TGTGCCATCAGTGAGGCTAGCGGGAGCTTGACTTTC
CDR3 protein: CAISEASGSLTF

V gene: TRBV11-3
D gene: NA
clone size: many
J gene: TRBJ2-7
CDR3 DNA: TGTGCCAGCAGCTCCTACTCCATCGAGCAGTACTTC
CDR3 protein: CASSSYSIEQYF

V gene: TRBV7-9
D gene: NA
clone size: few
J gene: TRBJ1-1
CDR3 DNA: TGTGCCAGCAGCGTCAAGAACACTGAAGCTTTCTTT
CDR3 protein: CASSVKNTEAFF

V gene: TRBV3-1/TRBV3-2
D gene: NA
clone size: NA
J gene: TRBJ1-1
CDR3 DNA: TGTGCCAGCAGCAATCTGGGGGGCACTGAAGCTTTCTTT
CDR3 protein: CASSNLGGTEAFF

V gene: TRBV5-1
D gene: NA
clone size: NA
J gene: TRBJ1-2
CDR3 DNA: TGCGCCAGCAGCTCCACCGGGGGGAACTATGGCTACACCTTC
CDR3 protein: CASSSTGGNYGYTF

V gene: TRBV30
D gene: NA
clone size: NA
J gene: TRBJ1-2
CDR3 DNA: TGTGCCTGGGCCGGTGACAGACACTATGGCTACACCTTC
CDR3 protein: CAWAGDRHYGYTF

V gene: TRBV14
D gene: NA
clone size: NA
J gene: TRBJ2-7
CDR3 DNA: TGTGCCAGCAGCCCCAGATCTTGGACTTTGGGAGAGCAGTACTTC
CDR3 protein: CASSPRSWTLGEQYF

V gene: TRBV28
D gene: TRBD1
clone size: few
J gene: TRBJ1-6
CDR3 DNA: TGTGCCAGCATGTCCGGGACAGGGGCCCTGAATTCACCCCTCCACTTT
CDR3 protein: CASMSGTGALNSPLHF

V gene: TRBV19
D gene: TRBD1
clone size: NA
J gene: TRBJ2-7
CDR3 DNA: TGTGCCAGTAGTATAGATCTGGGGACAGTCACCTACGAGCAGTACTTC
CDR3 protein: CASSIDLGTVTYEQYF

V gene: TRBV7-9
D gene: TRBD1
clone size: NA
J gene: TRBJ1-1
CDR3 DNA: TGTGCCAGCAGGAATGACAGGGGGATGGGTATGAACACTGAAGCTTTCTTT
CDR3 protein: CASRNDRGMGMNTEAFF

V gene: TRBV4-2
D gene: NA
clone size: NA
J gene: TRBJ2-1
CDR3 DNA: TGTGCCAGCAGCCAAGATCTCGGAGGACCCTACAATGAGCAGTTCTTC
CDR3 protein: CASSQDLGGPYNEQFF

V gene: TRBV6-5
D gene: TRBD1
clone size: once
J gene: TRBJ2-7
CDR3 DNA: TGTGCCAGCAGGGGGACAGGGTTAAACGAGCAGTACTTC
CDR3 protein: CASRGTGLNEQYF

V gene: TRBV30
D gene: NA
clone size: NA
J gene: TRBJ2-7
CDR3 DNA: TGTGCCTGGACTCACATCTACGAGCAGTACTTC
CDR3 protein: CAWTHIYEQYF

V gene: TRBV7-8
D gene: TRBD2
clone size: NA
J gene: TRBJ2-7
CDR3 DNA: TGTGCCAGCAGCTTAAGTAGCGGGGCGATCTCCTACGAGCAGTACTTC
CDR3 protein: CASSLSSGAISYEQYF

V gene: TRBV28
D gene: NA
clone size: NA
J gene: TRBJ2-3
CDR3 DNA: TGTGCCAGCAGCCACTCCCCAGGGAGCACAGATACGCAGTATTTT
CDR3 protein: CASSHSPGSTDTQYF

V gene: TRBV6-5
D gene: NA
clone size: NA
J gene: TRBJ2-7
CDR3 DNA: TGTGCCAGCTCCACGAGGTTGGGCGAGCAGTACTTC
CDR3 protein: CASSTRLGEQYF

V gene: TRBV4-1
D gene: TRBD1
clone size: NA
J gene: TRBJ1-2
CDR3 DNA: TGCGCCAGCAGCCAAGATCAGTCCGGACAGGGGAAAGGTGGCTACACCTTC
CDR3 protein: CASSQDQSGQGKGGYTF

V gene: TRBV19
D gene: NA
clone size: NA
J gene: TRBJ1-5
CDR3 DNA: TGTGCCAGTATCGGGATGTCTAATCAGCCCCAGCATTTT
CDR3 protein: CASIGMSNQPQHF

V gene: TRBV7-9
D gene: NA
clone size: NA
J gene: TRBJ1-6
CDR3 DNA: TGTGCCAGCAGCTTAGGACAAGATAATTCACCCCTCCACTTT
CDR3 protein: CASSLGQDNSPLHF